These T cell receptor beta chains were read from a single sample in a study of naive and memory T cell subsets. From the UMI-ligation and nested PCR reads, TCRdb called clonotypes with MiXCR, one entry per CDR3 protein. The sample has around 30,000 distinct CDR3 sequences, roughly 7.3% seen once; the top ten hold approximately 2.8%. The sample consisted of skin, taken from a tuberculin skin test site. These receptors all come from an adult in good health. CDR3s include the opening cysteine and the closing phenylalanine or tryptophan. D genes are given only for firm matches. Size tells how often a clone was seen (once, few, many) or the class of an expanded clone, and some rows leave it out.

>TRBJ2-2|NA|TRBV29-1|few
CSVGITGNTGELFF
TGCAGCGTCGGTATCACAGGAAACACCGGGGAGCTGTTTTTT
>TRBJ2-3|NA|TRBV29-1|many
CSAITDTQYF
TGCAGCGCCATCACAGATACGCAGTATTTT
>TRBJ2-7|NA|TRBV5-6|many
CASSPSLATYEQYF
TGTGCCAGCAGCCCGTCGCTAGCCACCTACGAGCAGTACTTC
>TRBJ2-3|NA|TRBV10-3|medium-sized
CAISESESGIYTDTQYF
TGTGCCATCAGTGAGTCGGAATCCGGGATTTACACAGATACGCAGTATTTT
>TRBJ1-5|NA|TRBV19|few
CASSIGGNQPQHF
TGTGCCAGTAGTATAGGGGGCAATCAGCCCCAGCATTTT
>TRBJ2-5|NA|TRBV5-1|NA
CASSQGTAGETQYF
TGCGCCAGCAGCCAGGGGACAGCGGGAGAGACCCAGTACTTC
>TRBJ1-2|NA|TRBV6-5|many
CASSYRAGDYGYTF
TGTGCCAGCAGTTATAGGGCAGGAGACTATGGCTACACCTTC
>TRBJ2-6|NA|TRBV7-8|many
CASSSKERSGANVLTF
TGTGCCAGCAGCAGTAAGGAGCGGTCCGGGGCCAACGTCCTGACTTTC
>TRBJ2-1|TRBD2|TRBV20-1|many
CSARGPSGGTYNEQFF
TGCAGTGCTAGAGGGCCTAGCGGGGGGACCTACAATGAGCAGTTCTTC
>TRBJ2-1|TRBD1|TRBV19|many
CASSPAEGALYNEQFF
TGTGCCAGTAGTCCAGCAGAGGGGGCGTTATACAATGAGCAGTTCTTC
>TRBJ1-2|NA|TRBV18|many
CASSLPTYRDSNYGYTF
TGTGCCAGCTCACTCCCTACCTACAGGGATTCTAACTATGGCTACACCTTC
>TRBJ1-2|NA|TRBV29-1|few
CSVDSSGYTF
TGCAGCGTCGACAGCTCTGGCTACACCTTC
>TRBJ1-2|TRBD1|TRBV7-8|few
CASSWGTAYGYTF
TGTGCCAGCAGCTGGGGGACAGCCTATGGCTACACCTTC
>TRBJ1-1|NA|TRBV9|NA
CASSTNTGPWGMNTEAFF
TGTGCCAGCAGCACAAATACCGGGCCATGGGGCATGAACACTGAAGCTTTCTTT
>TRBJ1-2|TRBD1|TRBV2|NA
CASSDGRGSLGYGYTF
TGTGCCAGCAGTGACGGCAGGGGGTCCCTTGGCTATGGCTACACCTTC
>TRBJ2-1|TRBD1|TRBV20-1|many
CSARGTEADNNEQFF
TGCAGTGCTAGGGGGACAGAGGCTGACAACAATGAGCAGTTCTTC
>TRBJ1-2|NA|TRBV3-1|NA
CASSPWVEGFGYNF
TGTGCCAGCAGCCCCTGGGTAGAGGGATTTGGCTACAACTTC
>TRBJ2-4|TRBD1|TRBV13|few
CASSPKQGIRGGNIQYF
TGTGCCAGCAGCCCTAAACAGGGGATCCGGGGTGGAAACATTCAGTACTTC
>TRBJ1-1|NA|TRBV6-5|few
CASSYSRATEAFF
TGTGCCAGCAGTTACTCCCGAGCCACTGAAGCTTTCTTT
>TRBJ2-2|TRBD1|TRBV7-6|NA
CASSQDRVSTGELFF
TGTGCCAGCAGCCAGGACAGGGTTAGCACCGGGGAGCTGTTTTTT
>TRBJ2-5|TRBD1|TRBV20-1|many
CSARGGQAQETQYF
TGCAGTGCTAGAGGCGGACAGGCACAAGAGACCCAGTACTTC
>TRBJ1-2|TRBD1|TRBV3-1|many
CASSQRDRVLSTF
TGTGCCAGCAGCCAACGGGACAGGGTGCTCTCCACCTTC
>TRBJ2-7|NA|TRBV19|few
CASRFLTPGSEQYF
TGTGCCAGTAGATTCTTGACCCCCGGGAGCGAGCAGTACTTC
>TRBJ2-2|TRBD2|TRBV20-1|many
CSASTSGGCTGELFF
TGCAGTGCCAGTACTAGCGGGGGTTGTACCGGGGAGCTGTTTTTT
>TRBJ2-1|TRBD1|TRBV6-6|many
CASSLQGNEQFF
TGTGCCAGCAGTTTACAGGGGAATGAGCAGTTCTTC
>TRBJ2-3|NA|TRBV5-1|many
CASIGVSGSEADTQYF
TGCGCCAGCATAGGGGTCTCGGGTTCCGAGGCAGATACGCAGTATTTT
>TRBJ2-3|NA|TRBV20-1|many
CSAPGTSSTDTQYF
TGCAGTGCCCCAGGGACTTCTAGCACAGATACGCAGTATTTT
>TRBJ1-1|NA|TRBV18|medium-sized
CASSPLGAGGSSNTEAFF
TGTGCCAGCTCACCCCTTGGGGCCGGGGGAAGTTCGAACACTGAAGCTTTCTTT
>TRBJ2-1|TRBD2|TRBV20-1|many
CSASPQRGSKTQFF
TGCAGTGCTAGTCCCCAGCGGGGGAGCAAGACGCAGTTCTTC